This is a list of T cell receptor beta chains from one sample in a study of T cell changes during pregnancy in multiple sclerosis. Assay: immunoSEQ multiplex PCR; the TCRdb copy retains only in-frame clones and omits some. This table holds under 85,000 clones, about 94% found once. Sample: peripheral blood, taken in the third trimester of pregnancy. The receptor source for this set is a female donor with multiple sclerosis, enrolled in a pregnancy study. Both conserved end residues are part of each CDR3. A D gene is named only where the DNA matches it firmly. A clone size is listed for some rows: how often the clone was seen (once, few, many), or a class if it is expanded.

clone size	D gene	V gene	J gene	CDR3 DNA	CDR3 protein
NA	NA	TRBV5-1	TRBJ2-2	TGCGCCAGCAGCTTTTTCACCGGAACAGCCCTCACCGGGGAGCTGTTTTTT	CASSFFTGTALTGELFF
NA	TRBD2	TRBV15	TRBJ2-1	TGTGCCACCAGCAGAGATCGACTAGCTCTCTACAATGAGCAGTTCTTC	CATSRDRLALYNEQFF
NA	TRBD2	TRBV15	TRBJ2-7	TGTGCCACCAGCAGAGATCCGGGGGGGACCTACGAGCAGTACTTC	CATSRDPGGTYEQYF
NA	TRBD1	TRBV29-1	TRBJ1-1	TGCAGCGTTGAATGGACAGGGCTCACTGAAGCTTTCTTT	CSVEWTGLTEAFF
NA	NA	TRBV4-1	TRBJ1-4	TGCGCCAGCAGCCAAGGGGTAGGACAGAGGGGCAATGAAAAACTGTTTTTT	CASSQGVGQRGNEKLFF
NA	TRBD1	TRBV29-1	TRBJ2-5	TGCAGCGTTACCCAGGGGGCGGGAGAGACCCAGTACTTC	CSVTQGAGETQYF
NA	NA	TRBV6-1	TRBJ1-5	TGTGCCAGCAGACACCCTAGCAATCAGCCCCAGCATTTT	CASRHPSNQPQHF
NA	NA	TRBV7-3	TRBJ2-2	TGTGCCAGCAGCTTAACAGCGCCAACCGGGGAGCTGTTTTTT	CASSLTAPTGELFF
NA	NA	TRBV4-1	TRBJ2-5	TGCGCCAGCAGCCAATGGACAGAGGCAGAGACCCAGTACTTC	CASSQWTEAETQYF
NA	NA	TRBV10-2	TRBJ2-7	TGCGCCAGCAGTGAACCCGATGTACGAGTGCAGTACTTC	CASSEPDVRVQYF
NA	NA	TRBV6-1	TRBJ1-1	TGTGCCAGCAGTGACGGTCCCGGGAACACTGAAGCTTTCTTT	CASSDGPGNTEAFF
NA	NA	TRBV5-1	TRBJ1-1	TGCGCCAGCAGCTTGGAGGCAGCGATGAACACTGAAGCTTTCTTT	CASSLEAAMNTEAFF
NA	TRBD1	TRBV12-5	TRBJ1-1	TGTGCTAGTGGCCCGGACAGGGAGACAGCTTTCTTT	CASGPDRETAFF
NA	NA	TRBV4-3	TRBJ1-1	TGCGCCAGCAGCCAACAACTCTCGGTCCGCGCTGAAGCTTTCTTT	CASSQQLSVRAEAFF
NA	NA	TRBV5-1	TRBJ1-6	TGCGCCAGCAGCAACGGGGTTCTGGATTCACCCCTCCACTTT	CASSNGVLDSPLHF
NA	TRBD1	TRBV5-4	TRBJ1-2	TGTGCCAGCAGCCCACAGGGGGTCTATGGCTACACCTTC	CASSPQGVYGYTF
NA	NA	TRBV19	TRBJ1-5	TGTGCCAGTAGTGGTCCTAACTATAGCAATCAGCCCCAGCATTTT	CASSGPNYSNQPQHF
NA	TRBD2	TRBV5-1	TRBJ2-1	TGCGCCAGCAGCGGTGGACTAGCGGGGCGGACCTACAATGAGCAGTTCTTC	CASSGGLAGRTYNEQFF
once	NA	TRBV5-6	TRBJ2-6	TGTGCCAGCAGCTTTCTGCAGGACTCTGGGGCCAACGTCCTGACTTTC	CASSFLQDSGANVLTF
NA	TRBD1	TRBV19	TRBJ2-7	TGTGCCAGTAGTAAGACAGGGGGGGCGTACGAGCAGTACTTC	CASSKTGGAYEQYF
once	NA	TRBV11-1	TRBJ1-4	TGTGCCAGCAGCTTAGACGGACAGTCTAATGAAAAACTGTTTTTT	CASSLDGQSNEKLFF
NA	NA	TRBV5-4	TRBJ1-6	TGTGCCAGCAGCTTGGTCCCGGGACATCCAGGTTCACCCCTCCACTTT	CASSLVPGHPGSPLHF
NA	TRBD1	TRBV6-6	TRBJ2-7	TGTGCCAGCATCCAGGGGGCCCCGGCCTACGAGCAGTACTTC	CASIQGAPAYEQYF
NA	NA	TRBV20-1	TRBJ1-1	TGCAGTGCTAGAGATGGAGGGGAAGCTTTCTTT	CSARDGGEAFF
NA	NA	TRBV6-5	TRBJ1-2	TGTGCCAGCAGTCCGAGGCGGCCCTATGGCTACACCTTC	CASSPRRPYGYTF
NA	TRBD1	TRBV5-1	TRBJ1-2	TGCGCCAGCAGCTTCGTGGGACAGAAAAACTATGGCTACACCTTC	CASSFVGQKNYGYTF
NA	TRBD1	TRBV7-2	TRBJ2-5	TGTGCCAGCAGCGCGGGACAGGGGGCGTATGAGACCCAGTACTTC	CASSAGQGAYETQYF
NA	NA	TRBV19	TRBJ2-5	TGTGCCACCCCCCGAGAGACCCAGTACTTC	CATPRETQYF